The following is a T cell receptor (beta chain) sequence with its context. From the RACE reads, TCRdb called clonotypes with MiXCR, one entry per CDR3 protein. The table lists 100,000 or so distinct CDR3 sequences, around 10% of them singletons. Noted time point: patch test 2, 6 weeks after DPC sensitization. Treatment reported: therapeutic diphenylcyclopropenone sensitization with weekly scalp DPC. These data belong to a study of human T cells and chemical hapten exposure. CDR3 length equals 14 residues. In germline, CDR1 is MGHDK, CDR2 SYGVNS. The V gene end was trimmed by 4 bases and the J gene end by 5 bases; junction bases not matched to a gene: 5.

The sequenced sample was whole blood, obtained in connection with sensitization to the hapten diphenylcyclopropenone (DPC). This TCR was recovered from a man in his forties with alopecia areata. Some clones in this sample may be carry-over from other donors' samples. This rearrangement joins TRBV25-1 to TRBJ2-3, with 8 bases identical to TRBD1. CDR3 sequence (DNA): TGTGCCAGCAGTGCGCAGGGGGCTCTAGATACGCAGTATTTT. Protein sequence: CASSAQGALDTQYF.